This record concerns one T cell receptor (beta chain) sequence. These data belong to a study of blood T cell repertoires in COVID-19. TCRdb's copy holds only in-frame clones and misses some; the assay was immunoSEQ multiplex PCR. The profile covers a few hundred thousand clones, with 85% to 90% appearing a single time and about 4.6% taken by the ten largest. The CDR3 sequence is 14 residues long. The V and J ends lost 5 bases and 3 bases respectively, with 14 bases between them. CDR1 is LGHNA and CDR2 is YNFKEQ in the germline V gene. Study members were between roughly 18 and 100 years old and lived in about two dozen US regions.

The sample comprised PBMCs or T cells enriched from blood (not recorded which). The chain links TRBV4-2 to TRBJ2-7; maybe TRBD1 (5 bases). This receptor was taken from a man between 25 and 39 years old who had recovered from COVID-19. In DNA, the CDR3 is TGTGCCAGCAGCAAACGAAAAGGGGACTACGAGCAGTACTTC. The encoded protein is CASSKRKGDYEQYF.